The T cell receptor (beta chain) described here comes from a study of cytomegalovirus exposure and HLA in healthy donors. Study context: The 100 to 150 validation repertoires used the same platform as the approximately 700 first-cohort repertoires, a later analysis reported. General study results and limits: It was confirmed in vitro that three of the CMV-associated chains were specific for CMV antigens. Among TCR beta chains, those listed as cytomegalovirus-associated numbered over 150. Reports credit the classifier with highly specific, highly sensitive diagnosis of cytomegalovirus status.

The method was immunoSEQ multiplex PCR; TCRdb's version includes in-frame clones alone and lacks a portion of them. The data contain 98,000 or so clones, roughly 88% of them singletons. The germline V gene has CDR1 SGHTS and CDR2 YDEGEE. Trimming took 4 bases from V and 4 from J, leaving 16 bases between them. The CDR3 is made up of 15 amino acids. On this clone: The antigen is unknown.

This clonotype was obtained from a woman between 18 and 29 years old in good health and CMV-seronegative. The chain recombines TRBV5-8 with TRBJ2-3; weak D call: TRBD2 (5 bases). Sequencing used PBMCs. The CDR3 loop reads CASSLGLFNPDTQYF. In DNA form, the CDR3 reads TGTGCCAGCAGCCTAGGACTCTTTAACCCAGATACGCAGTATTTT.